These 5 T cell receptor beta chains originate from one sample sequenced in a study of T cell responses to AZD1222 COVID-19 vaccine. This table comes from immunoSEQ multiplex PCR, and its TCRdb copy is limited to in-frame clones, with some not included. Here the sample spans 140,000 to 150,000 clones, 80% to 90% being singletons. Sequences were derived from peripheral blood, sampled on day 0 of AZD1222 vaccination. The receptors shown here come from an adult in good health.

The chain recombines TRBV7-9 with TRBJ2-7; 7 bases are a match to TRBD1. V was pared by 5 bases and J by 1 base, with 8 bases of the junction left unmatched. The germline V gene has CDR1 SEHNR and CDR2 FQNEAQ (reference sequence). The CDR3 extends over 15 amino acids. CDR3 bases: TGTGCCAGCAGCCAACCCCCGGGACAGTCCTACGAGCAGTACTTC. This translates into CASSQPPGQSYEQYF. The complete variable domain, with remaining parts taken from reference TRBV7-9 and TRBJ2-7, reads DTGVSQNPRHKITKRGQNVTFRCDPISEHNRLYWYRQTLGQGPEFLTYFQNEAQLEKSRLLSDRFSAERPKGSFSTLEIQRTEQGDSAMYLCASSQPPGQSYEQYFGPGTRLTVT.

V and J are TRBV7-6 and TRBJ1-4; TRBD1 matches 9 bases. The J segment lost 5 bases and the V segment lost 4 bases, leaving 5 bases of the junction unmatched. Germline V gives CDR1 SGHVS, CDR2 FNYEAQ. This CDR3 has 15 amino acids. The CDR3 region is CASSSTGTGNEKLFF. Here the CDR3 DNA reads TGTGCCAGCAGCTCGACCGGGACAGGGAATGAAAAACTGTTTTTT.

The V and J genes are TRBV7-9 and TRBJ2-7, with TRBD1 identical over 9 bases. This CDR3 has 16 amino acids. Trimming at V came to 3 bases and at J to 0 bases, leaving 6 bases not matched to a gene. Germline values: CDR1 SEHNR, CDR2 FQNEAQ (reference sequence). CDR3 in amino acids: CASSFGTGLSSYEQYF. The CDR3 DNA follows: TGTGCCAGCAGCTTCGGGACAGGGCTGAGCTCCTACGAGCAGTACTTC.

The chain joins TRBV6-5 to TRBJ2-7, with a tentative D call TRBD1 (5 bases). V shed 1 base and J shed 3 bases, with 7 bases lying between them. The germline V gene encodes CDR1 MNHEY and CDR2 SVGAGI. This CDR3 region has 13 residues. As DNA, the CDR3 is TGTGCCAGCAGTTACTTTCAGGGCTACGAGCAGTACTTC. It translates to CASSYFQGYEQYF.

The genes are TRBV10-3 and TRBJ2-2; 13 bases map to TRBD2. The V and J ends lost 7 bases and 4 bases, in that order; junction bases with no gene match: 9. This CDR3 contains 17 residues. Germline lookup yields CDR1 ENHRY and CDR2 SYGVKD. CDR3 DNA: TGTGCCATCAATGGACTAGCGGGGGACCCTGGCACCGGGGAGCTGTTTTTT. It specifies CAINGLAGDPGTGELFF.